These 21 T cell receptor beta chains share one sample of origin, sequenced in a study of blood T cell repertoires in COVID-19. Here immunoSEQ multiplex PCR was the method, and the copy in TCRdb shows in-frame clones only, minus some. This sample yields more than 200,000 clones, of which roughly four fifths are seen a single time; less than 2% belongs to the top ten. Sequencing was done on a sample of PBMCs or T cells enriched from blood (not recorded which). These receptors were obtained from a man in his sixties who had recovered from COVID-19.

This clone was seen only once. The rearrangement joins TRBV7-9 to TRBJ2-7; a weak D match, TRBD1 (5 bases). The CDR3 is 15 amino acids. The V gene's germline CDR1 is SEHNR and CDR2 FQNEAQ (reference sequence). The germline V and J ends were trimmed by 5 bases and 2 bases, with 16 bases remaining between them. The chain's CDR3 is CASSNDREPTYEQYF. For the CDR3, the DNA is TGTGCCAGCAGCAACGACAGAGAACCAACCTACGAGCAGTACTTC.

The chain carries TRBV24-1 and TRBJ2-1; the match to TRBD2 covers 7 bases. CDR1 KGHDR and CDR2 SFDVKD come from the germline V gene. The V gene end was trimmed by 4 bases and the J gene end by 4 bases; junction bases not matched to a gene: 6. The CDR3 is 15 residues long. CDR3 coding DNA: TGTGCCACCAGTGACAGGACTAGGGGATACAATGAGCAGTTCTTC. Translated: CATSDRTRGYNEQFF.

The rearrangement uses TRBV19 and TRBJ1-1; D is unclear. Trimming shortened V by 2 bases and J by 5 bases, and 9 bases separated the two germline ends. Germline loops: CDR1 LNHDA, CDR2 SQIVND (reference sequence). The CDR3 loop spans 13 amino acids. The chain's CDR3 is CASSIQVWTEAFF. For the CDR3, the DNA is TGTGCCAGTAGTATACAGGTCTGGACTGAAGCTTTCTTT.

The chain uses TRBV6-4 and TRBJ2-3, with 9 positions matching TRBD2. The V and J ends lost 5 bases and 1 base, in that order; junction bases with no gene match: 4. The CDR3 contains 15 residues. The germline CDR1 and CDR2 sequences are MRHNA and SNTAGT. DNA of the CDR3: TGTGCCAGCAGTCCTAGCGGGGAGCGCACAGATACGCAGTATTTT. It translates to CASSPSGERTDTQYF.

The V call is TRBV4-2, the J call TRBJ2-6; no definite D call. The germline V gene has CDR1 LGHNA and CDR2 YNFKEQ. The V end was cut by 0 bases, the J end by 2 bases, with 8 bases between. The CDR3 consists of 16 residues. In DNA form, the CDR3 reads TGTGCCAGCAGCCAAGAACCAGGCGCTGGGGCCAACGTCCTGACTTTC. Encoded protein: CASSQEPGAGANVLTF.

The rearrangement uses TRBV7-2 and TRBJ1-4, with a weak D call TRBD1 (6 bases). The CDR3 length is 14 residues. V gave up 1 base and J gave up 8 bases, with 11 bases separating them. Germline values: CDR1 SGHTA, CDR2 FQGNSA. The CDR3 DNA follows: TGTGCCAGCAGCTTAGGCCGAAGGGGGGAAAAACTGTTTTTT. Translation: CASSLGRRGEKLFF.

CDR3: CASSLSSLSYEQYF. In DNA form, the CDR3 reads TGTGCCAGCAGCTTGAGCTCCCTCTCCTACGAGCAGTACTTC. The gene calls are TRBV11-2 and TRBJ2-7; D remains unclear. CDR1 and CDR2 (germline): SGHAT, FQNNGV. The CDR3 loop spans 14 amino acids. V was shortened by 3 bases and J by 0 bases, with 9 bases between the two germline ends.

The CDR3 DNA follows: TGTGCCAGCAGTTACATTGGACAGAACACCGGGGAGCTGTTTTTT. Its protein product is CASSYIGQNTGELFF. This sequence joins TRBV6-2 or TRBV6-3 and TRBJ2-2, with a possible D match to TRBD1 (5 bases). Trimming cost V 2 bases and J 1 base, with 8 bases left between them. CDR1 and CDR2 from the germline V gene are MNHEY and SVGEGT. The CDR3 length is 15 residues.

J is TRBJ1-2 and V is TRBV7-8; D unclear. Germline V lookup: CDR1 SGHVS, CDR2 FQNEAQ. The germline V and J ends were trimmed by 6 bases and 0 bases, with 11 bases remaining between them. The CDR3 totals 14 residues. The CDR3 is CASSDQAANYGYTF. As DNA, the CDR3 is TGTGCCAGCAGTGACCAGGCCGCTAACTATGGCTACACCTTC.

The chain uses TRBV5-1 and TRBJ1-2; 11 bases fit TRBD1. The V segment lost 2 bases and the J segment 7 bases; nucleotides outside the gene matches: 10. CDR1 SGHRS and CDR2 YFSETQ come from the germline V gene. This CDR3 has 16 amino acids. CDR3 nucleotide sequence: TGCGCCAGCAGCTTAGTCGCCGGGACAGGGGGTTCTGGCTACACCTTC. It yields the protein CASSLVAGTGGSGYTF.

This chain links TRBV27 with TRBJ1-2, with TRBD1 matching over 10 bases. After removal of 4 bases from V and 7 bases from J, the junction contained 9 bases not matched to a gene. Germline lookup yields CDR1 MNHEY and CDR2 SMNVEV (reference sequence). This CDR3 has 15 residues. The CDR3 sequence: CASSSAGTGVGGYTF. The DNA of the CDR3 is TGTGCCAGCAGTTCCGCCGGGACAGGGGTAGGTGGCTACACCTTC.

On this clone itself: The sample has other DNA sequences that encode this CDR3 too. This chain joins TRBV5-1 and TRBJ1-1; D might be TRBD1 (5 bases). Per germline, CDR1 SGHRS and CDR2 YFSETQ. This CDR3 is 13 amino acids long. Trimming removed 2 bases from V and 1 base from J, with 6 bases in between. The CDR3 here is CASSFDRNTEAFF. For the CDR3, the DNA is TGCGCCAGCAGCTTCGACAGGAACACTGAAGCTTTCTTT.

This chain connects TRBV7-9 to TRBJ2-5, with TRBD2 matching over 12 bases. CDR1 is SEHNR, CDR2 FQNEAQ, per germline (reference sequence). V shed 7 bases and J 7 bases; nucleotides not matched to a gene: 10. The CDR3 is 15 residues long. Here the CDR3 DNA reads TGTGCCAGCATGAGGACTAGCGGGGAAGCAGGGACCCAGTACTTC. Translating gives CASMRTSGEAGTQYF.

The chain carries TRBV6-6 and TRBJ1-2; D perhaps matches TRBD1 (6 bases). The CDR3 is made up of 12 amino acids. V lost 7 bases, J lost 5 bases, and 11 bases lay in between. Germline V gives CDR1 MNHNY, CDR2 SVGAGI (reference sequence). CDR3 sequence (DNA): TGTGCCAGCACCGAGGACAGTTATGGCTACACCTTC. This codes for CASTEDSYGYTF.

This sequence joins TRBV5-1 and TRBJ2-5; D perhaps matches TRBD2 (6 bases). CDR3 length: 14 residues. The germline V gene has CDR1 SGHRS and CDR2 YFSETQ. Between the trimmed V and J ends, which lost 0 bases and 0 bases, there was a span of 6 bases. The CDR3 sequence: CASSLGDYQETQYF. In DNA, the CDR3 is TGCGCCAGCAGCTTGGGGGACTACCAAGAGACCCAGTACTTC.

The chain has TRBV6-5 and TRBJ1-6; possibly TRBD1 for D (5 bases). Trimming pared 2 bases from V and 10 bases from J, leaving 12 bases between. The CDR3 has 14 amino acids. CDR1 and CDR2 from the germline V gene are MNHEY and SVGAGI. The CDR3: CASSYGAGKSPLHF. CDR3 nucleotides: TGTGCCAGCAGTTACGGGGCAGGGAAATCACCCCTCCACTTT.

The rearrangement links TRBV2 to TRBJ2-2; D is undetermined. Germline V gives CDR1 SNHLY, CDR2 FYNNEI. Trimming took off 5 bases at V and 4 bases at J, with 11 bases between the two ends. The CDR3 length is 14 residues. The CDR3 loop is CASSRTASTGELFF. In nucleotides, the CDR3 is TGTGCCAGCAGTCGAACCGCGAGCACCGGGGAGCTGTTTTTT.

Notes on this clone: Other DNA sequences within the sample encode an identical CDR3. The chain has TRBV6-2 or TRBV6-3 and TRBJ2-5; TRBD1 is a possible D gene (5 bases). The CDR3 loop spans 15 amino acids. V gave up 0 bases and J gave up 0 bases, with 8 bases separating them. Germline CDR1 reads MNHEY; CDR2 reads SVGEGT. CDR3 bases: TGTGCCAGCAGTTACTCAGGCAGGGACCAAGAGACCCAGTACTTC. Translated, it gives CASSYSGRDQETQYF.

The chain recombines TRBV7-8 with TRBJ2-1; D is perhaps TRBD1 (5 bases). The CDR3 is made up of 15 amino acids. CDR1 is SGHVS and CDR2 is FQNEAQ in the germline V gene. The germline V and J ends were trimmed by 4 bases and 0 bases, with 10 bases remaining between them. CDR3 DNA: TGTGCCAGCAGCTCATCGACAGTCTCCTACAATGAGCAGTTCTTC. This sequence encodes CASSSSTVSYNEQFF. The full variable domain, in which reference TRBV7-8 and TRBJ2-1 provide the parts outside the CDR3, is GAGVSQSPRYKVAKRGQDVALRCDPISGHVSLFWYQQALGQGPEFLTYFQNEAQLDKSGLPSDRFFAERPEGSVSTLKIQRTQQEDSAVYLCASSSSTVSYNEQFFGPGTRLTVL.

This chain uses TRBV5-1 with TRBJ1-3; 10 bases match TRBD1. After removal of 1 base from V and 4 bases from J, the junction contained 5 bases not matched to a gene. This CDR3 is built from 16 residues. In germline, CDR1 is SGHRS, CDR2 YFSETQ. DNA for the CDR3: TGCGCCAGCAGCTTGACCGACAGGGGGCGAGGAAACACCATATATTTT. This sequence encodes CASSLTDRGRGNTIYF.

The rearrangement joins TRBV20-1 to TRBJ2-3, with D unresolved. In germline, CDR1 is DFQATT, CDR2 SNEGSKA (reference sequence). Trimming took off 1 base at V and 10 bases at J, with 9 bases between the two ends. This CDR3 has 11 amino acids. This CDR3 reads CSARVEDAQYF. As DNA, the CDR3 is TGCAGTGCTAGAGTAGAGGATGCGCAGTATTTT.